This T cell receptor beta chain stems from a study of blood T cell repertoires in COVID-19 (dated by TCRdb to 2020 to 2022). Describing the broader study: Samples covering the acute and convalescent phases of COVID-19 were provided by collaborators in the United States, Italy and Spain. Subjects who had been exposed to COVID-19, were actively infected with it, or had recovered from it provided the deeply sampled blood TCRbeta repertoires that made up the dataset. The material from the prospective study consisted of cDNA or gDNA derived from T cells, B-cell-depleted T cells, or PBMCs. A de-identified subject ID, COVID-19 status, age in years and sex were almost always included in the sample metadata. The samples were drawn from two sources: the first 160 participants of the ongoing ImmuneRACE study, and 950 to 1,500 subjects contributed by 6 global collaborators. The repertoires were released in a freely available public database intended as a resource for research on the immune response to SARS-CoV-2. Where available, HLA class I and class II types were obtained from metadata supplied by the sample provider rather than from assay-based typing. Findings and caveats that apply to the study as a whole: Clinical and demographic metadata were provided uncurated, with the amount varying by source and participant.

The collaborating institutions used their own protocols to collect whole blood in K2EDTA tubes. For TCRbeta analysis, collaborators shipped samples in one of three forms: frozen whole blood, isolated PBMCs, or DNA extracted from either of those sample types. According to the germline V gene, CDR1 reads KGHSH and CDR2 reads LQKENI. Its CDR3 holds 15 amino acids, cysteine through phenylalanine. The retained sequence is limited to the CDR3, 45 bases, with the frame set at the first base. The trim is 5 bases for V and 1 base for J, with a gap of 14 bases between the germline ends. As concerns this clone: Its antigen is currently not known. No much larger clone is present one base from it, and per-base qualities are unavailable.

The immunoSEQ Assay, a bias-controlled multiplex PCR, was used to amplify TCRbeta CDR3 regions from genomic DNA. As for the original processing: Nucleated cell counts per sample were estimated from amplification of reference gene primers within the assay. To quantify the absolute abundance of each unique TCRbeta CDR3 rearrangement, sequence reads were collapsed and filtered. Productive Simpson clonality was computed per sample as the square root of Simpson's diversity index over productive rearrangements. This immuneACCESS table, as held by TCRdb, lists in-frame sequences with V and J called but not all clones. Of the missing ones, under half trace to an unresolved V gene in checked studies; the others have no known cause. The V and J calls and clone size were taken over from that table, and D and trimming were inferred from the DNA. The sample yields 150,000 to 200,000 clones; over 75% were counted once. The top ten clonotypes cover just under 2.5% of the sample.

The chain is made from TRBV18 and TRBJ1-1; TRBD1 might be the D gene, on 5 matching bases. What was sequenced was peripheral blood. The clonotype was recovered from a man aged 40-49 years with active or convalescent COVID-19. In nucleotide form, the sequence is TGTGCCAGCTCATCGTTCCGGGACTCGAACACTGAAGCTTTCTTT. Its translation reads: CASSSFRDSNTEAFF.